This T cell receptor beta chain was sequenced for a study of T-cell reconstitution after alpha-beta-depleted transplantation in children. Unique molecular identifiers featured in how the TCRbeta library was prepared. One entry per CDR3 protein results from TCRdb running MiXCR on the PCR reads. Of about 830,000 distinct CDR3 sequences listed, around 15% were seen once; the top ten hold roughly 5%. The CDR3 sequence is 12 residues long. The V gene's germline CDR1 is DFQATT and CDR2 SNEGSKA (reference sequence). V lost 1 base and J 5 bases, leaving 6 bases between the germline ends. The material was PBMCs, mostly from graft donor cells, obtained 360 days after TCRalphabeta/CD19-depleted stem cell transplant. This chain connects TRBV20-1 to TRBJ2-1; D possibly corresponds to TRBD1 (6 bases). The sequence was obtained from a male patient younger than 18 who had a stem cell transplant for acute lymphoblastic leukemia, so the T cells may come from the graft donor. The CDR3 here is CSARGGHNEQFF. In nucleotides, the CDR3 is TGCAGTGCTAGAGGGGGGCACAATGAGCAGTTCTTC.